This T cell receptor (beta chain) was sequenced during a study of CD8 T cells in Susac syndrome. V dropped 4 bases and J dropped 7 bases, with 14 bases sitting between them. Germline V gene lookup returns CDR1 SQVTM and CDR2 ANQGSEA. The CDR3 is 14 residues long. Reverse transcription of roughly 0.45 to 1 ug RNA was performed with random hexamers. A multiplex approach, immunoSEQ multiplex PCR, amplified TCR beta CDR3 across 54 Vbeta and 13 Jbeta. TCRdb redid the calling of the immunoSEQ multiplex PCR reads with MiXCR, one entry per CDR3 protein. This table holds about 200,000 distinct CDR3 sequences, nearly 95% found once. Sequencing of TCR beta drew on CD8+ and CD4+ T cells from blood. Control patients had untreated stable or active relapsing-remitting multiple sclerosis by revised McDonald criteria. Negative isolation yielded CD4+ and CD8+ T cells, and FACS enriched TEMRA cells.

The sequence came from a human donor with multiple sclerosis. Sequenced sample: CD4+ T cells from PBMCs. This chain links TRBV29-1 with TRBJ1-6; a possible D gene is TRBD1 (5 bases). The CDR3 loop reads CSVAGQGGNSPLHF. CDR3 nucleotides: TGCAGCGTTGCAGGTCAGGGTGGCAATTCACCCCTCCACTTT.